This T cell receptor beta chain is from a study of shared clonotypes between healthy human individuals. CDR1 is SEHNR, CDR2 FQNEAQ, per germline (reference sequence). Deletions cut 1 base from V and 6 bases from J, with 15 bases between. The CDR3 has 15 residues. Sequencing used immunoSEQ multiplex PCR; TCRdb keeps in-frame clones, though not all of them. The sample lists about 330,000 clones, around 90% seen once, with roughly 15% in the top ten. J is TRBJ1-1 and V is TRBV7-9; D is undetermined. The material sequenced was memory CD8+ T cells sorted from blood. Sample subset: CD45RO+ cells pooled with CCR7-negative TemRA cells. This clonotype was obtained from a man aged 18 to 29 in good health. DNA for the CDR3: TGTGCCAGCAGCTTAGGTATGGGCGTTGAGGCTGAAGCTTTCTTT. Encoded protein: CASSLGMGVEAEAFF.